Below are 14 T cell receptor beta chains sequenced from a single sample in a study of blood T cells in healthy people across ages. The second PCR ran about 6 to 12 cycles with a sample-barcoded 5' primer and J-beta primers. In TCRdb, the 5' RACE reads were re-called with MiXCR into one record per CDR3 protein. The profile shows fewer than 650,000 distinct CDR3 sequences, 27% of them singletons. These data were likewise used in another study, on T cells of mothers and their children.

The sample was blood. Receptor source: a boy between 2 and 10 years old in good health.

The rearrangement joins TRBV9 to TRBJ2-7; 8 nucleotides match TRBD1. The germline V gene has CDR1 SGDLS and CDR2 YYNGEE. The CDR3 totals 17 residues. V lost 4 bases to trimming and J lost 2 bases; unmatched junction nucleotides: 14. CDR3 sequence: CASSLEATGEPPYEQYF. Here the CDR3 DNA reads TGTGCCAGCAGCCTAGAGGCGACAGGGGAGCCCCCCTACGAGCAGTACTTC. The full variable domain, with the rest looked up from reference TRBV9 and TRBJ2-7, is DSGVTQTPKHLITATGQRVTLRCSPRSGDLSVYWYQQSLDQGLQFLIQYYNGEERAKGNILERFSAQQFPDLHSELNLSSLELGDSALYFCASSLEATGEPPYEQYFGPGTRLTVT.

This chain links TRBV20-1 with TRBJ2-5, with D hard to call. This CDR3 has 14 residues. Trimming stripped 4 bases from V and 6 bases from J, with 18 bases between. The germline V gene has CDR1 DFQATT and CDR2 SNEGSKA (reference sequence). CDR3 sequence reads: CSANLDGTRKTQYF. The CDR3 coding sequence is TGCAGTGCTAATCTAGACGGTACGAGAAAGACCCAGTACTTC.

This clonotype came up a few times. The chain uses TRBV5-5 and TRBJ1-1; 9 bases align to TRBD1. J was trimmed by 10 bases and V by 5 bases; bases with no gene match: 9. The CDR3 runs to 13 residues. The germline V gene has CDR1 SGHKS and CDR2 YYEKEE (reference sequence). CDR3 sequence (DNA): TGTGCCAGCAGTCCGGACAGGGGCACGAGAGCTTTCTTT. Translating it yields CASSPDRGTRAFF.

In its sample, this clonotype was seen a few times. CDR3 sequence: CASSFTPRGSSFYGYTF. In DNA form, the CDR3 reads TGTGCCAGCAGCTTTACTCCCCGGGGGTCCTCTTTCTATGGCTACACCTTC. The V call is TRBV7-6, the J call TRBJ1-2; tentative D call: TRBD1 (5 bases). This CDR3 is built from 17 residues. CDR1 and CDR2 from the germline V gene are SGHVS and FNYEAQ. V dropped 3 bases and J dropped 4 bases, with 21 bases sitting between them. Combining the CDR3 with reference TRBV7-6 and TRBJ1-2 gives the whole variable domain GAGVSQSPRYKVTKRGQDVALRCDPISGHVSLYWYRQALGQGPEFLTYFNYEAQQDKSGLPNDRFSAERPEGSISTLTIQRTEQRDSAMYRCASSFTPRGSSFYGYTFGSGTRLTVV.

The V call is TRBV6-5, the J call TRBJ2-7, with D possibly TRBD1 on 8 matching bases. Trimming shortened V by 6 bases and J by 5 bases, and 14 bases separated the two germline ends. Germline V gene sequence: CDR1 MNHEY, CDR2 SVGAGI. The CDR3 sequence is 13 residues long. CDR3 sequence reads: CASRRQGTNEQYF. The DNA of the CDR3 is TGTGCCAGCAGAAGACAGGGGACTAACGAGCAGTACTTC.

The chain employs TRBV7-2 and TRBJ1-2; D unresolved. Germline CDR1 SGHTA, CDR2 FQGNSA. V lost 2 bases, J lost 5 bases, and 9 bases lay in between. The CDR3 loop spans 13 amino acids. The CDR3: CASSLTREYGYTF. The DNA of the CDR3 is TGTGCCAGCAGCTTAACCCGGGAGTATGGCTACACCTTC.

V usage is TRBV20-1 and J usage is TRBJ2-5, with TRBD2 identical over 7 bases. The CDR3 runs 16 residues. Losses at the gene ends were 1 base for V and 2 bases for J; bases not matched to a gene: 10. Germline values: CDR1 DFQATT, CDR2 SNEGSKA (reference sequence). In DNA, the CDR3 is TGCAGTGCTAGAGGGGGTTTGGGACTACTACAAGAGACCCAGTACTTC. The encoded protein is CSARGGLGLLQETQYF.

The CDR3 loop is CASSPSIAGSYEQYF. The CDR3 DNA is TGTGCCAGCTCACCAAGCATAGCGGGCTCCTACGAGCAGTACTTC. This sequence joins TRBV18 and TRBJ2-5; 7 bases line up with TRBD2. The tail of the sequence fits TRBJ2-7 better, so the J call may be wrong. Germline V gene data show CDR1 as KGHSH and CDR2 as LQKENI. This CDR3 region has 15 residues.

The chain is built from TRBV7-2 and TRBJ2-1, with TRBD2 matching over 8 bases. CDR3 size: 15 residues. Trimming cost V 3 bases and J 2 bases; bases outside gene matches: 3. Germline V gene sequence: CDR1 SGHTA, CDR2 FQGNSA. DNA for the CDR3: TGTGCCAGCAGCTTTGAGCGGGGGCCCTACAATGAGCAGTTCTTC. Protein sequence: CASSFERGPYNEQFF.

This sequence joins TRBV5-1 and TRBJ1-2; D is undetermined. The V gene lost 0 bases and the J gene lost 4 bases, with 7 bases spanning the gap. The germline gives CDR1 SGHRS, CDR2 YFSETQ. The CDR3 contains 13 residues. The CDR3 protein is CASSLGVAYGYTF. The CDR3, as DNA: TGCGCCAGCAGCTTGGGGGTCGCCTATGGCTACACCTTC.

This clonotype showed up just a few times. The rearrangement joins TRBV10-3 to TRBJ2-7; 7 bases align to TRBD2. CDR3 size: 16 residues. J was trimmed by 1 base and V by 3 bases; bases with no gene match: 9. Germline-derived CDR1 and CDR2 are ENHRY and SYGVKD. CDR3 coding DNA: TGTGCCATCAGTGAAATGGAGAACGGGGGGTCCTACGAGCAGTACTTC. Its translation is CAISEMENGGSYEQYF.

Worth noting for this clonotype: The junction departs from the called germline gene at one end, perhaps through a read error. The CDR3 DNA reads TGTGCCAGCAGTTCCGAGCTACAAGAGCCCCAGTACTTC. Its translation: CASSSELQEPQYF. The chain combines TRBV7-7 with TRBJ2-5; D not certain. Germline V gene lookup returns CDR1 SSHAT and CDR2 FNYEAQ (reference sequence). CDR3 size: 13 residues.

In the case of this clonotype: Mismatch with germline at one junction end may stem from a read error. The chain is built from TRBV9 and TRBJ2-7; maybe TRBD1 (6 bases). The CDR3 loop spans 13 amino acids. Germline V lookup: CDR1 SGDLS, CDR2 YYNGEE. The CDR3 loop reads CAISVQGMGEQYF. The CDR3 nucleotides are TGTGCCATCAGCGTACAGGGAATGGGGGAGCAGTACTTC.

The V and J genes are TRBV28 and TRBJ2-5; 9 positions agree with TRBD2. This CDR3 comprises 16 residues. Germline V gene data show CDR1 as MDHEN and CDR2 as SYDVKM. With 6 bases clipped from V and 1 base from J, the junction kept 9 bases outside the gene matches. CDR3 DNA: TGTGCCAGCAGCCCCGAACTAGCGGGCCCCCAAGAGACCCAGTACTTC. Translating it yields CASSPELAGPQETQYF.